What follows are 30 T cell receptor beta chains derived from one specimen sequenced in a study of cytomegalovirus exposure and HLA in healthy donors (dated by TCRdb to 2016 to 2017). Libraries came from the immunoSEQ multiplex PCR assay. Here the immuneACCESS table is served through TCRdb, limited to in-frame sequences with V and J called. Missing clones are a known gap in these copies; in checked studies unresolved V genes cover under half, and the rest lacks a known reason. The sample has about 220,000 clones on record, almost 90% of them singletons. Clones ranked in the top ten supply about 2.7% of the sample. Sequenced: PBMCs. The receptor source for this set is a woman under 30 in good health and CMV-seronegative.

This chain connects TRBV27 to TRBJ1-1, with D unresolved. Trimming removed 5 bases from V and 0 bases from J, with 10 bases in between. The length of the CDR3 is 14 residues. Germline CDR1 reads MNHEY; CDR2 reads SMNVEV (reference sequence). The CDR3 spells CASSPERLNTEAFF. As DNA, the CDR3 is TGTGCCAGCAGTCCTGAGCGTTTGAACACTGAAGCTTTCTTT.

CDR3 nucleotides: TGTGCCAGCTCTCTTTTCAGGGGGCTCCAGGACGAGCAGTACTTC. Its translation is CASSLFRGLQDEQYF. The chain recombines TRBV27 with TRBJ2-7, with 8 bases that match TRBD1. The CDR3 spans 15 residues. Germline V gene sequence: CDR1 MNHEY, CDR2 SMNVEV (reference sequence). V lost 8 bases, J lost 5 bases, and 14 bases stayed unmatched.

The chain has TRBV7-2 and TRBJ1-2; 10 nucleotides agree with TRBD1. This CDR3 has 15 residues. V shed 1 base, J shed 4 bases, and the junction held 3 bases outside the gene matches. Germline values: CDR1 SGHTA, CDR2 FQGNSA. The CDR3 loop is CASSLGGDRGYGYTF. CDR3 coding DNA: TGTGCCAGCAGCTTAGGGGGGGACAGGGGCTATGGCTACACCTTC.

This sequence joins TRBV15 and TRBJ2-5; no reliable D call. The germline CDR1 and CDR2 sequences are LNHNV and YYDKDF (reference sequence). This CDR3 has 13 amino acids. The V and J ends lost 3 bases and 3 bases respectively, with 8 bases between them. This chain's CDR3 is CATSRVGEETQYF. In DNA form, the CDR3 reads TGTGCCACCAGCAGGGTGGGCGAAGAGACCCAGTACTTC.

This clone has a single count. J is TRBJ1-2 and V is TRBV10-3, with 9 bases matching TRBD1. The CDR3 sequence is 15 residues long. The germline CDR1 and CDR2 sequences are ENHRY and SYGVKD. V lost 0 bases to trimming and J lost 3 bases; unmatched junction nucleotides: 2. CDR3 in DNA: TGTGCCATCAGTGAGTCAAGGACAGGGGACTATGGCTACACCTTC. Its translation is CAISESRTGDYGYTF.

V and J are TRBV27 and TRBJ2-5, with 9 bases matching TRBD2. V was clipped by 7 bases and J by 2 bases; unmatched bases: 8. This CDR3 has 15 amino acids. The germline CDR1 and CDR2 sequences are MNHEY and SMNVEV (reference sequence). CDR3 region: CASKVWTSEQETQYF. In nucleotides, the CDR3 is TGTGCCAGCAAAGTCTGGACTAGCGAACAAGAGACCCAGTACTTC.

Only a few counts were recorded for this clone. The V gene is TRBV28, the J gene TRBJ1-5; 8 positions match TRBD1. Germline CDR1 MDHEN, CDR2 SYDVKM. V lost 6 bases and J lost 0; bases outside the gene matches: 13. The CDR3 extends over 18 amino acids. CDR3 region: CASSRQGLSWDSNQPQHF. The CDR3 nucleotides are TGTGCCAGCAGCCGACAGGGGTTATCGTGGGATAGCAATCAGCCCCAGCATTTT. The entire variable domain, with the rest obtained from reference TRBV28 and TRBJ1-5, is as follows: DVKVTQSSRYLVKRTGEKVFLECVQDMDHENMFWYRQDPGLGLRLIYFSYDVKMKEKGDIPEGYSVSREKKERFSLILESASTNQTSMYLCASSRQGLSWDSNQPQHFGDGTRLSIL.

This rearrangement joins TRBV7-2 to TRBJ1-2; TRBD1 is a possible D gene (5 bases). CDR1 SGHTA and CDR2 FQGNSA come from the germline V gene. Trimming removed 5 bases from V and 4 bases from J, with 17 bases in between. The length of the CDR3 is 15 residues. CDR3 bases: TGTGCCAGCAGCGAGGTCGGTGGCAGGGTCTATGGCTACACCTTC. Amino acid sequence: CASSEVGGRVYGYTF.

CDR3 sequence reads: CSVINVDSLNYGYTF. The CDR3 region has the DNA TGCAGCGTGATAAACGTTGACAGCCTGAACTATGGCTACACCTTC. This chain links TRBV29-1 with TRBJ1-2; possible D gene TRBD1, 5 bases. The CDR3 totals 15 residues. Germline assignment: CDR1 SQVTM and CDR2 ANQGSEA. Trimming stripped 6 bases from V and 2 bases from J, with 19 bases between. The whole variable domain, filled in from reference TRBV29-1 and TRBJ1-2, reads SAVISQKPSRDICQRGTSLTIQCQVDSQVTMMFWYRQQPGQSLTLIATANQGSEATYESGFVIDKFPISRPNLTFSTLTVSNMSPEDSSIYLCSVINVDSLNYGYTFGSGTRLTVV.

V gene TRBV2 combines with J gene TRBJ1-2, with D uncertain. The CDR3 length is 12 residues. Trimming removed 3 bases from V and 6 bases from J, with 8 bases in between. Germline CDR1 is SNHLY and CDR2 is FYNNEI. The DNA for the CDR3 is TGTGCCAGCAGTGACCCAGGCCATGGCTACACCTTC. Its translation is CASSDPGHGYTF.

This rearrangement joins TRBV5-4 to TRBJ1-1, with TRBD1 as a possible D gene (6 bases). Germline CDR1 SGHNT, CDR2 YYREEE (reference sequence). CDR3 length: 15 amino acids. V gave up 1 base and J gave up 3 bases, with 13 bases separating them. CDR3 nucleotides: TGTGCCAGCAGCTTGAAGGACAGTCGAGACACTGAAGCTTTCTTT. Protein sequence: CASSLKDSRDTEAFF.

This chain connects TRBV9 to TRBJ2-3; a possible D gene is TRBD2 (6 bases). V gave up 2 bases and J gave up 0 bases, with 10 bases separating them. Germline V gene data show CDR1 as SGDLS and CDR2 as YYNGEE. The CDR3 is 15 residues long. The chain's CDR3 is CASSVGDLSTDTQYF. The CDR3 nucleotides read TGTGCCAGCAGCGTTGGGGACTTAAGCACAGATACGCAGTATTTT.

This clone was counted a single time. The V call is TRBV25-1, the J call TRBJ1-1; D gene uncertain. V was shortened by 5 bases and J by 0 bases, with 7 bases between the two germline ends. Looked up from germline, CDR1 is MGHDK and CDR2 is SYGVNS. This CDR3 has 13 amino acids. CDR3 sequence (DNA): TGTGCCAGCAGTAGGAGCATGAACACTGAAGCTTTCTTT. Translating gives CASSRSMNTEAFF.

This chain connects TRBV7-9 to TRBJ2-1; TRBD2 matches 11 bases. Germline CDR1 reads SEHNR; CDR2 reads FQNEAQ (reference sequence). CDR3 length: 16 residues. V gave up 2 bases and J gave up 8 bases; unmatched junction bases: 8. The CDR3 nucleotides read TGTGCCAGCAGCTTACCTAGCGGGAGGTCTTTACATGAGCAGTTCTTC. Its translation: CASSLPSGRSLHEQFF.

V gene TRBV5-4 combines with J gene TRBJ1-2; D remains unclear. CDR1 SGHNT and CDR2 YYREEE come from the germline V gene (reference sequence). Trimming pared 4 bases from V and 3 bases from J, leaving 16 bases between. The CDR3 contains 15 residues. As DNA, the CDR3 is TGTGCCAGCAGCCGAAGCACAGCTGGGTACTATGGCTACACCTTC. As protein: CASSRSTAGYYGYTF.

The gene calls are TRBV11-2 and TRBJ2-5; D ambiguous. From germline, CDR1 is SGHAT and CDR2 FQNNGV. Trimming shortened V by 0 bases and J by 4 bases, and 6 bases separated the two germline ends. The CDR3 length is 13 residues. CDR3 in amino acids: CASSLDRVETQYF. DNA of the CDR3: TGTGCCAGCAGCTTAGATCGCGTAGAGACCCAGTACTTC.

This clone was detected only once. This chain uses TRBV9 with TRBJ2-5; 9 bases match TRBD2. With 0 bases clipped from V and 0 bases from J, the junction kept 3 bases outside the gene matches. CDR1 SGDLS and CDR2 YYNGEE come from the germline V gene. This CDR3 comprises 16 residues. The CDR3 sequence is CASSVGASGNQETQYF. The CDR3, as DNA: TGTGCCAGCAGCGTAGGTGCTAGCGGGAACCAAGAGACCCAGTACTTC.

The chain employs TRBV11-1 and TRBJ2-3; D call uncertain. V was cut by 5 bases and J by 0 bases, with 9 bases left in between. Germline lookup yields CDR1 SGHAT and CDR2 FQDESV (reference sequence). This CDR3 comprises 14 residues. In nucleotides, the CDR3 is TGTGCCAGCAGCCGTACAGTTAGCACAGATACGCAGTATTTT. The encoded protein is CASSRTVSTDTQYF. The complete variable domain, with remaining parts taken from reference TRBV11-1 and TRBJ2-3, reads EAEVAQSPRYKITEKSQAVAFWCDPISGHATLYWYRQILGQGPELLVQFQDESVVDDSQLPKDRFSAERLKGVDSTLKIQPAELGDSAMYLCASSRTVSTDTQYFGPGTRLTVL.

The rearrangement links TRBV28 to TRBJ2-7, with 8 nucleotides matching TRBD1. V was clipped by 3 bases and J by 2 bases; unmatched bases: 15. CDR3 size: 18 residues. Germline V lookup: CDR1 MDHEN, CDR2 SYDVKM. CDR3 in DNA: TGTGCCAGCAGTTTTGGGCCCCCCCCGGACAGGGCTCCCTACGAGCAGTACTTC. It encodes CASSFGPPPDRAPYEQYF.

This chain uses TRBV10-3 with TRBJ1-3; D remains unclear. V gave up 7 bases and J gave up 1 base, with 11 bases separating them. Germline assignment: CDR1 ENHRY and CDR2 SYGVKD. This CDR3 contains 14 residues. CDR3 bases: TGTGCCATCACCCCAGATCTTTCTGGAAACACCATATATTTT. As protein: CAITPDLSGNTIYF.

The CDR3 region is CASSQDRGTSEADTQYF. Written as DNA, the CDR3 is TGCGCCAGCAGCCAAGATCGGGGGACTAGCGAGGCAGATACGCAGTATTTT. V and J are TRBV4-1 and TRBJ2-3; 10 positions match TRBD2. With V trimmed by 0 bases and J by 4 bases, 7 bases remained unmatched. The CDR3 has 17 residues. CDR1 MGHRA and CDR2 YSYEKL come from the germline V gene.

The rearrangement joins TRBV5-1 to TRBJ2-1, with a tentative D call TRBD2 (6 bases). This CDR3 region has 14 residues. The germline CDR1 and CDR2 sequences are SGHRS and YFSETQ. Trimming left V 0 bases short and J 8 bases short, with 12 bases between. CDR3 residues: CASSLETSDDEQFF. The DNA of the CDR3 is TGCGCCAGCAGCTTGGAGACTAGTGACGATGAGCAGTTCTTC.

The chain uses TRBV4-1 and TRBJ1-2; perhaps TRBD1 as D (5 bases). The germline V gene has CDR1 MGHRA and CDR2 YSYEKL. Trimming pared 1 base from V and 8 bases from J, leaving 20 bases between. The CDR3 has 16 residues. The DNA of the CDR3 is TGCGCCAGCAGCCAAGGCACCAGGGTTCAAGGTGAGGGCTACACCTTC. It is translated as CASSQGTRVQGEGYTF.

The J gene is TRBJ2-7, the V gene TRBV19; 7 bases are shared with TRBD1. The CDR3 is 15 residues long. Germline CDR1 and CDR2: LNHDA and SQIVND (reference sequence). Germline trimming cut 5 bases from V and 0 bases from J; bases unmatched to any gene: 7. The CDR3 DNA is TGTGCCAGTAGTTTACGTCGGGACAGCTCCTACGAGCAGTACTTC. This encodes CASSLRRDSSYEQYF.

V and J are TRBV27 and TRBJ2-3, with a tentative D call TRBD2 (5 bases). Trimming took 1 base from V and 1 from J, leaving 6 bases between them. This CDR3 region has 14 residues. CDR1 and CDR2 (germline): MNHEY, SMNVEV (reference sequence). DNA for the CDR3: TGTGCCAGCAGTTTATTAGCGCGCACAGATACGCAGTATTTT. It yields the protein CASSLLARTDTQYF.

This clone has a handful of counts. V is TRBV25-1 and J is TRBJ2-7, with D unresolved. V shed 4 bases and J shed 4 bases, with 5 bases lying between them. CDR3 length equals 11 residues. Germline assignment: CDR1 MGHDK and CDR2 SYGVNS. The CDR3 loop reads CASSAGYEQYF. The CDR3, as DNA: TGTGCCAGCAGTGCCGGGTACGAGCAGTACTTC.

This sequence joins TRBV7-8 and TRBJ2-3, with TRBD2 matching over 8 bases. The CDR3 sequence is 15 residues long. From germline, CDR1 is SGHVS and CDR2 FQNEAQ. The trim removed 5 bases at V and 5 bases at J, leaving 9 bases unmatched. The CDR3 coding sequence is TGTGCCAGCAGCATTAAGCGGGAGATCGGAGATACGCAGTATTTT. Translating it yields CASSIKREIGDTQYF. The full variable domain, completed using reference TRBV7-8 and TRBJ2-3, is GAGVSQSPRYKVAKRGQDVALRCDPISGHVSLFWYQQALGQGPEFLTYFQNEAQLDKSGLPSDRFFAERPEGSVSTLKIQRTQQEDSAVYLCASSIKREIGDTQYFGPGTRLTVL.

The DNA of the CDR3 is TGTGCCAGCAGCATAGGTCCCCGGGAGGGAATGGAGACCCAGTACTTC. As protein: CASSIGPREGMETQYF. The chain employs TRBV7-8 and TRBJ2-5, with TRBD2 identical over 8 bases. V dropped 5 bases and J dropped 5; count of bases not matched to a gene: 13. The CDR3 sequence is 16 residues long. Germline CDR1 is SGHVS and CDR2 is FQNEAQ.

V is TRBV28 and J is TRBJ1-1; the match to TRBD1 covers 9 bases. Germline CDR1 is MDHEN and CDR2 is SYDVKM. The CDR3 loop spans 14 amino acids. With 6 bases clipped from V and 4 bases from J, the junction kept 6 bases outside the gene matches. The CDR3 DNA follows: TGTGCCAGCAGCCGGGACAGGGTGATCACTGAAGCTTTCTTT. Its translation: CASSRDRVITEAFF. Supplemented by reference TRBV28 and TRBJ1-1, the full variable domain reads DVKVTQSSRYLVKRTGEKVFLECVQDMDHENMFWYRQDPGLGLRLIYFSYDVKMKEKGDIPEGYSVSREKKERFSLILESASTNQTSMYLCASSRDRVITEAFFGQGTRLTVV.

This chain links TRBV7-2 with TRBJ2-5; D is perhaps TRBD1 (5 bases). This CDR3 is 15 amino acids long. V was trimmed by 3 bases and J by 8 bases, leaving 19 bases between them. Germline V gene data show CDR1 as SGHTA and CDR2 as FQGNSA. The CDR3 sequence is CASSFDVGRGQTQYF. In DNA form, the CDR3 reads TGTGCCAGCAGCTTCGACGTGGGGCGAGGTCAAACCCAGTACTTC. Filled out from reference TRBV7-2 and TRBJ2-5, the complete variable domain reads GAGVSQSPSNKVTEKGKDVELRCDPISGHTALYWYRQSLGQGLEFLIYFQGNSAPDKSGLPSDRFSAERTGGSVSTLTIQRTQQEDSAVYLCASSFDVGRGQTQYFGPGTRLLVL.